Listed below are T cell receptor beta chains from one sample, sequenced in a study of shared clonotypes between healthy human individuals. Produced via immunoSEQ multiplex PCR; TCRdb's table is partial and in-frame only. There are approximately 2.5 million clones in the sample; around 90% occur only once, and 0.14% lies in the top ten. Specimen: naive CD4+ T cells sorted from blood. All receptors derive from a man aged 18 to 30 in good health. The CDR3 runs from the conserved cysteine through the conserved F or W. The D gene is left open where the match is weak. Only part of the rows carry a size: once, few, many, or a class if the clone is expanded.

length: 15
D: TRBD1
J: TRBJ2-7
V: TRBV19
size: NA
DNA: TGTGCCAGTAGTAGGTCTCCAGGGGGCTCCTACGAGCAGTACTTC
CDR3: CASSRSPGGSYEQYF

length: 15
D: TRBD1
J: TRBJ2-5
V: TRBV7-3
size: NA
DNA: TGTGCCAGCAGCTTACTTGGACAGGGTTTAGAGACCCAGTACTTC
CDR3: CASSLLGQGLETQYF

length: 15
D: TRBD1
J: TRBJ1-4
V: TRBV5-1
size: NA
DNA: TGCGCCAGCAGCTTAGGGGGCTCAACTAATGAAAAACTGTTTTTT
CDR3: CASSLGGSTNEKLFF

length: 14
D: NA
J: TRBJ2-3
V: TRBV2
size: NA
DNA: TGTGCCAGCCCTCCTTGGCGGGGGCAAGATACGCAGTATTTT
CDR3: CASPPWRGQDTQYF

length: 12
D: TRBD1
J: TRBJ1-1
V: TRBV29-1
size: NA
DNA: TGCAGCGGGGACAGGGGGAACACTGAAGCTTTCTTT
CDR3: CSGDRGNTEAFF

length: 14
D: NA
J: TRBJ1-2
V: TRBV30
size: NA
DNA: TGTGCCTGGAGCCCCGTCGTCGGTGGGGGTGGCTACACCTTC
CDR3: CAWSPVVGGGGYTF

length: 14
D: TRBD1
J: TRBJ1-1
V: TRBV9
size: few
DNA: TGTGCCAGCAGCGCGGTCGGACAGGGGGGTGAAGCTTTCTTT
CDR3: CASSAVGQGGEAFF

length: 14
D: NA
J: TRBJ1-1
V: TRBV4-3
size: NA
DNA: TGCGCCAGCAGCCCAAAGGGAGCCTCAGGGGCCTATTTCTTT
CDR3: CASSPKGASGAYFF

length: 15
D: TRBD1
J: TRBJ2-7
V: TRBV6-1
size: NA
DNA: TGTGCCAGCAGCGACAGGGAAGGGTTTGGCTACGAGCAGTACTTC
CDR3: CASSDREGFGYEQYF

length: 14
D: NA
J: TRBJ1-6
V: TRBV27
size: NA
DNA: TGTGCCAGCAGTTTGTCTACCCATAATTCACCCCTCCACTTT
CDR3: CASSLSTHNSPLHF

length: 13
D: NA
J: TRBJ2-1
V: TRBV11-3
size: few
DNA: TGTGCCAGCAGCTCGCTGGTCTACAATGAGCAGTTCTTC
CDR3: CASSSLVYNEQFF

length: 15
D: TRBD2
J: TRBJ2-3
V: TRBV4-2
size: NA
DNA: TGTGCCAGCAGCCAACGACTAGCGGGCACAGATACGCAGTATTTT
CDR3: CASSQRLAGTDTQYF

length: 15
D: NA
J: TRBJ2-1
V: TRBV14
size: NA
DNA: TGTGCCAGCAGCCAAGGGTCGAGGATTTGGAATGAGCAGTTCTTC
CDR3: CASSQGSRIWNEQFF

length: 15
D: NA
J: TRBJ1-3
V: TRBV6-5
size: NA
DNA: TGTGCCAGCAGGCACAGGTCTAACTCTGGAAACACCATATATTTT
CDR3: CASRHRSNSGNTIYF

length: 13
D: NA
J: TRBJ1-1
V: TRBV19
size: few
DNA: TGTGCCAGTAGTATGAAGGGGACCACTGAAGCTTTCTTT
CDR3: CASSMKGTTEAFF

length: 13
D: NA
J: TRBJ1-3
V: TRBV14
size: NA
DNA: TGTGCCAGCAGCCACTCCAGGGGAAACACCATATATTTT
CDR3: CASSHSRGNTIYF

length: 16
D: TRBD1
J: TRBJ2-3
V: TRBV5-4
size: NA
DNA: TGTGCCAGCAGCACAACAGGGGTTCGGAGCACAGATACGCAGTATTTT
CDR3: CASSTTGVRSTDTQYF

length: 13
D: NA
J: TRBJ1-1
V: TRBV11-2
size: few
DNA: TGTGCCAGCAGCCTTAGGCCCGGTGCTGAAGCTTTCTTT
CDR3: CASSLRPGAEAFF

length: 14
D: TRBD1
J: TRBJ2-7
V: TRBV19
size: NA
DNA: TGTGCCAGTAGTATCGGGACAGGGGAATACGAGCAGTACTTC
CDR3: CASSIGTGEYEQYF

length: 13
D: TRBD1
J: TRBJ1-2
V: TRBV19
size: NA
DNA: TGTGCCAGTAGGTTACAGGGGGACTATGGCTACACCTTC
CDR3: CASRLQGDYGYTF

length: 16
D: NA
J: TRBJ2-2
V: TRBV19
size: NA
DNA: TGTGCCAGTAGTTGGGGAGTAAACTCGAACACCGGGGAGCTGTTTTTT
CDR3: CASSWGVNSNTGELFF

length: 14
D: NA
J: TRBJ1-6
V: TRBV5-5
size: NA
DNA: TGTGCCAGCAGTCCGGTTGGCTATAATTCACCCCTCCACTTT
CDR3: CASSPVGYNSPLHF

length: 13
D: NA
J: TRBJ1-1
V: TRBV5-4
size: NA
DNA: TGTGCCAGCAGCTTGGACAGGATCCCTGAAGCTTTCTTT
CDR3: CASSLDRIPEAFF

length: 13
D: NA
J: TRBJ2-3
V: TRBV5-1
size: NA
DNA: TGCGCCAGCAGCTTTCAACAGGGTGATACGCAGTATTTT
CDR3: CASSFQQGDTQYF

length: 15
D: NA
J: TRBJ1-5
V: TRBV19
size: NA
DNA: TGTGCCAGTAGTATTGCTGGGGGGAGCAATCAGCCCCAGCATTTT
CDR3: CASSIAGGSNQPQHF

length: 15
D: TRBD1
J: TRBJ1-3
V: TRBV18
size: NA
DNA: TGTGCCAGCTCACTAGACAGGGGCCCTGGAAACACCATATATTTT
CDR3: CASSLDRGPGNTIYF

length: 15
D: TRBD1
J: TRBJ2-2
V: TRBV5-1
size: NA
DNA: TGCGCCAGCAGCTTGGGGACAGGGTTTGCCGGGGAGCTGTTTTTT
CDR3: CASSLGTGFAGELFF

length: 12
D: NA
J: TRBJ2-7
V: TRBV5-1
size: NA
DNA: TGCGCCAGCAGCGTTACAGGGAACGAGCAGTACTTC
CDR3: CASSVTGNEQYF

length: 15
D: NA
J: TRBJ1-5
V: TRBV6-1
size: NA
DNA: TGTGCCAGCAGTGAACCTTCGGGTGGTGGTCAGCCCCAGCATTTT
CDR3: CASSEPSGGGQPQHF

length: 11
D: TRBD2
J: TRBJ2-5
V: TRBV2
size: NA
DNA: TGTGCCAGCAGTTTAGAGCGGGGGGGTCACTTC
CDR3: CASSLERGGHF

length: 16
D: NA
J: TRBJ1-5
V: TRBV4-2
size: NA
DNA: TGTGCCAGCAGCCAAGATAGGACGGTTCTAGGGCAGCCCCAGCATTTT
CDR3: CASSQDRTVLGQPQHF

length: 15
D: TRBD2
J: TRBJ2-7
V: TRBV6-5
size: NA
DNA: TGTGCCAGCAGTTACTCGGGAGGGGCTGGGTTCGAGCAGTACTTC
CDR3: CASSYSGGAGFEQYF

length: 21
D: TRBD2
J: TRBJ2-7
V: TRBV10-1
size: NA
DNA: TGCGCCAGCAGTGAGTTCCCACTAGCGGGGGGTCCAACTAACCCTTCCTACGAGCAGTACTTC
CDR3: CASSEFPLAGGPTNPSYEQYF

length: 13
D: NA
J: TRBJ1-1
V: TRBV6-1
size: NA
DNA: TGTGCCAGCACAGGACGGCAGAACACTGAAGCTTTCTTT
CDR3: CASTGRQNTEAFF

length: 17
D: TRBD1
J: TRBJ1-4
V: TRBV6-1
size: NA
DNA: TGTGCCAGCAGTCAAGTGACCTCTGAGGGGGCAGAGGGGAAACTGTTTTTT
CDR3: CASSQVTSEGAEGKLFF